The text below deals with one T cell receptor beta chain. The sample comes from a study of blood T cell repertoires in COVID-19. Libraries were prepared by immunoSEQ multiplex PCR; TCRdb keeps only in-frame clonotypes and omits some of them. The sample comprises 120,000 or so clones, approximately 87% of which are singletons, and 2% to 2.5% rests with the top ten. Per germline, CDR1 KGHSH and CDR2 LQKENI. The V gene lost 0 bases and the J gene lost 3 bases, with 14 bases spanning the gap. This CDR3 is built from 16 residues. Sample: peripheral blood. This TCR came from a woman between 50 and 59 years old with acute or convalescent COVID-19. This sequence joins TRBV18 and TRBJ1-1; weak D call: TRBD1 (5 bases). Here the CDR3 DNA reads TGTGCCAGCTCACCACCGTGGGACGGAGGGGACACTGAAGCTTTCTTT. The encoded protein is CASSPPWDGGDTEAFF.